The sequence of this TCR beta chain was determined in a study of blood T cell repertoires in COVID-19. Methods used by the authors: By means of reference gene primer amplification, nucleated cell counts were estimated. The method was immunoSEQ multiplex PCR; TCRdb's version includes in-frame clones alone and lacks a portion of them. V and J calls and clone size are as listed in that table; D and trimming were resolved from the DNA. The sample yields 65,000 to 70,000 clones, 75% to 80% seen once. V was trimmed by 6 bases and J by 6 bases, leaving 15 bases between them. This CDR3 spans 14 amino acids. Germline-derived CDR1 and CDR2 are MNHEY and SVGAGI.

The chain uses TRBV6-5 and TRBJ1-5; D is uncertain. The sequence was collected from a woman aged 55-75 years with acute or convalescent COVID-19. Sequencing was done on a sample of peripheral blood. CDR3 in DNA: TGTGCCAGCAGGGGGAGGTTGGGGAGTCAGCCCCAGCATTTT. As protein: CASRGRLGSQPQHF.